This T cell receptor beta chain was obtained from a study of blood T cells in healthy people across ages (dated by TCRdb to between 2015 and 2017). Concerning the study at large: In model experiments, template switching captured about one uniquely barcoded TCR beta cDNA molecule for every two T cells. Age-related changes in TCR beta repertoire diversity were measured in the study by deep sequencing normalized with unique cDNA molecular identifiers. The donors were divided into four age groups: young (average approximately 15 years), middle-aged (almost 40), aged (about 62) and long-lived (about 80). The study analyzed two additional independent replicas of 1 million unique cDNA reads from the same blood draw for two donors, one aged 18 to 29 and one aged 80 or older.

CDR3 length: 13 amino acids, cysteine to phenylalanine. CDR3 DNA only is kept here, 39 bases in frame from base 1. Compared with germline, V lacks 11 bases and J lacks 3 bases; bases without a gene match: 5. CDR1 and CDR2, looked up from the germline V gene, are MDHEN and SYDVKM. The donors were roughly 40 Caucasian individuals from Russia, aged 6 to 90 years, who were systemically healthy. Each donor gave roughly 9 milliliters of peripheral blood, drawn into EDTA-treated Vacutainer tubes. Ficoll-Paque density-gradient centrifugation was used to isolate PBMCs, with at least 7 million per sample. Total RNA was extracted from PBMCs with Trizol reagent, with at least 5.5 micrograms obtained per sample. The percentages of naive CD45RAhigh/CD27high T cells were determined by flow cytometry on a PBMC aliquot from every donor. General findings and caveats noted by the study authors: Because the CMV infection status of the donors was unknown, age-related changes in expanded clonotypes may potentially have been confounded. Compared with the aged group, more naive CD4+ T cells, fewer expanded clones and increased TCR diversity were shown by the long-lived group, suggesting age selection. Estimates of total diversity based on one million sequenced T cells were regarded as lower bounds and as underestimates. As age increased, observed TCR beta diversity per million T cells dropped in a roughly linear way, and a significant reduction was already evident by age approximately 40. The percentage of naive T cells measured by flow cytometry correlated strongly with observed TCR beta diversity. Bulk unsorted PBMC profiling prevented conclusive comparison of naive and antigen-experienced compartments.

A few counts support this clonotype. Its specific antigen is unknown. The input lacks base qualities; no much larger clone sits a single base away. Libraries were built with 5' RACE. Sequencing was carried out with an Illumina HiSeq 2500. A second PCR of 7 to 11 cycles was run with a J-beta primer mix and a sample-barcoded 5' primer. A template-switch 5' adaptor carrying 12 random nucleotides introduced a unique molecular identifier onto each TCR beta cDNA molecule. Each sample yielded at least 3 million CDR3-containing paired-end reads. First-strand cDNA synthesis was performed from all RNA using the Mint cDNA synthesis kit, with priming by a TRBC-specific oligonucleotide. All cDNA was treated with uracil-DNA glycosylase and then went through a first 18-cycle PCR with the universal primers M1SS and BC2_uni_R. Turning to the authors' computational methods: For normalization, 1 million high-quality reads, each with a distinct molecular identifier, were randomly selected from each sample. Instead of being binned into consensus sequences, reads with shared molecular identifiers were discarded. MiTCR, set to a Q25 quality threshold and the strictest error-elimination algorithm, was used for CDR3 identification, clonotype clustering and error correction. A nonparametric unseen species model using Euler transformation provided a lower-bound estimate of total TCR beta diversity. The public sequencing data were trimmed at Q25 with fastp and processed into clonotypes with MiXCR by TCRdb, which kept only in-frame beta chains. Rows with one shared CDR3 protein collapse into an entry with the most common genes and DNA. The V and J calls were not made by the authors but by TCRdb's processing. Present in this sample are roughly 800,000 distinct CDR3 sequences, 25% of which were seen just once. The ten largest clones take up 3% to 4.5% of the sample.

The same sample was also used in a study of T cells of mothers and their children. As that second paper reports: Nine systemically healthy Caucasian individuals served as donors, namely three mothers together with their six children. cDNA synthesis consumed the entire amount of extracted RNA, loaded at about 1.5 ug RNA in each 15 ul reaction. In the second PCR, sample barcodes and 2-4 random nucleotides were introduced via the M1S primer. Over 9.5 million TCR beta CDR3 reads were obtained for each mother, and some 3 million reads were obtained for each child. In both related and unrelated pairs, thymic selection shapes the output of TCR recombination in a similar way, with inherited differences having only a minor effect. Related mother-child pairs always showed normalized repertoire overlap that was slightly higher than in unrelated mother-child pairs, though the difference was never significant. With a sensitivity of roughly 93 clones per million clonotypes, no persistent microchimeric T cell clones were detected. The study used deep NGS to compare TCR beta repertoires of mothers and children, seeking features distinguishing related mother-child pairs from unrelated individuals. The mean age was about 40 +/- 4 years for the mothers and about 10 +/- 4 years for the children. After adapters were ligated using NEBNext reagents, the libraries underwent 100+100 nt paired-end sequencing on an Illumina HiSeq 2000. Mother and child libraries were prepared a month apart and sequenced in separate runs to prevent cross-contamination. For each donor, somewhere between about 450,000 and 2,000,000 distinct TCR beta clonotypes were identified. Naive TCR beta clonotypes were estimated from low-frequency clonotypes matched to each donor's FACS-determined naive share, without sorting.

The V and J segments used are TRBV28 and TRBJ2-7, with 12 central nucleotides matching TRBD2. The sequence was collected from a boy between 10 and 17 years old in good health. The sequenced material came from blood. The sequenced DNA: TGTGCCTGCCGACTAGCGGGAGTCTACGAGCAGTACTTC. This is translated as CACRLAGVYEQYF.